These T cell receptor beta chains were read from a single sample in a study of long-term antiretroviral therapy in people with HIV. Sequenced by immunoSEQ multiplex PCR; TCRdb stores in-frame clones only, minus some. The top ten clones hold 2% to 2.5% of a sample with about 24,000 clones, 95% of them seen once. The input for sequencing was unsorted PBMCs, taken about 4.7 years after starting antiretroviral therapy. These receptors originate from a woman in her forties or fifties with HIV. CDR3s include the opening cysteine and the closing phenylalanine or tryptophan. Each record gives: J gene, clone size, CDR3 length, V gene, D gene, CDR3 DNA, CDR3 protein. D genes are given only for firm matches. Not all rows give a size; the values are once, few, many and, for expanded clones, a class.

TRBJ2-1,-,15,TRBV7-8,-,TGTGCCAGCAGCTTAGAGGCTAGCTTGGTCAATGAGCAGTTCTTC,CASSLEASLVNEQFF
TRBJ2-2,-,15,TRBV11-2,-,TGTGCCAGCAGCTTAGGGGTGGCCCGCACCGGGGAGCTGTTTTTT,CASSLGVARTGELFF
TRBJ1-5,-,15,TRBV28,-,TGTGCCAGCAGTTTGATCAGGGCCGATAATCAGCCCCAGCATTTT,CASSLIRADNQPQHF
TRBJ2-7,-,14,TRBV27,-,TGTGCCAGCAGTTTAGGAGACAGGAGCTACGAGCAGTACTTC,CASSLGDRSYEQYF
TRBJ2-3,-,12,TRBV19,-,TGTGCCAGTAGTATAGTCGGAGATACGCAGTATTTT,CASSIVGDTQYF
TRBJ2-5,-,18,TRBV4-1,TRBD1,TGCGCCAGCAGCCAAGTTTACGTGGGGACAGGGAGCCAAGAGACCCAGTACTTC,CASSQVYVGTGSQETQYF
TRBJ2-1,-,12,TRBV6-1,-,TGTGCCAGCAGTGAAGGTGGGATCGAGCAGTTCTTC,CASSEGGIEQFF
TRBJ1-4,-,13,TRBV7-9,-,TGTGCCAGCAGCGTAGACCAGGGAGAAAAACTGTTTTTT,CASSVDQGEKLFF
TRBJ1-4,-,17,TRBV15,-,TGTGCCACCAGCAGAGATGAGGACTCAGGCCGGGGTGAAAAACTGTTTTTT,CATSRDEDSGRGEKLFF
TRBJ2-3,-,15,TRBV7-9,TRBD2,TGTGCCAGCAGCACCGGGACTAGCGGCACAGATACGCAGTATTTT,CASSTGTSGTDTQYF
TRBJ1-3,-,17,TRBV10-3,-,TGTGCCATCAGTGAACAGACAGGCGGATATCTCGGAAACACCATATATTTT,CAISEQTGGYLGNTIYF
TRBJ2-7,-,15,TRBV4-1,TRBD2,TGCGCCAGCAGCCAGGGGACTAGCGACCACTACGAGCAGTACTTC,CASSQGTSDHYEQYF
TRBJ2-5,-,14,TRBV9,-,TGTGCCAGCAGCGTAGGCGGGGTCGCAGAGACCCAGTACTTC,CASSVGGVAETQYF
TRBJ1-1,-,10,TRBV19,-,TGTGCCCGGGGTTTAGCTGAAGCTTTCTTT,CARGLAEAFF
TRBJ1-5,-,14,TRBV9,-,TGTGCCAGCAGCGTATCGGGGGGCGGTCAGCCCCAGCATTTT,CASSVSGGGQPQHF
TRBJ1-5,-,17,TRBV28,-,TGTGCCAGCAGTTCGACAGGTGGCCCGGTTATGGATCAGCCCCAGCATTTT,CASSSTGGPVMDQPQHF
TRBJ2-3,-,14,TRBV5-1,-,TGCGCCAGCAGCTTGCAGGGTGGCACAGATACGCAGTATTTT,CASSLQGGTDTQYF
TRBJ2-7,once,15,TRBV6-5,TRBD2,TGTGCCAGCAGTTCATTAGCGGGAGGGCCCGGGGAGCAGTACTTC,CASSSLAGGPGEQYF
TRBJ1-1,-,14,TRBV7-9,-,TGTGCCAGCAGCTTAGGGGGTGCGGGAATTGAAGCTTTCTTT,CASSLGGAGIEAFF
TRBJ1-2,-,14,TRBV19,-,TGTGCCAGTAGTATAGATCCCCTCACCGGTGGCTACACCTTC,CASSIDPLTGGYTF
TRBJ1-6,-,15,TRBV6-4,TRBD1,TGTGCCAGCAGTGACCTCAGGGGGTATAATTCACCCCTCCACTTT,CASSDLRGYNSPLHF
TRBJ1-2,-,15,TRBV5-4,TRBD1,TGTGCCAGCAGCTTGGGGACAGGGCTGCTATACGGCTACACCTTC,CASSLGTGLLYGYTF
TRBJ1-2,-,14,TRBV27,-,TGTGCCAGCAGTTTACTCCCAATTAACTATGGCTACACCTTC,CASSLLPINYGYTF